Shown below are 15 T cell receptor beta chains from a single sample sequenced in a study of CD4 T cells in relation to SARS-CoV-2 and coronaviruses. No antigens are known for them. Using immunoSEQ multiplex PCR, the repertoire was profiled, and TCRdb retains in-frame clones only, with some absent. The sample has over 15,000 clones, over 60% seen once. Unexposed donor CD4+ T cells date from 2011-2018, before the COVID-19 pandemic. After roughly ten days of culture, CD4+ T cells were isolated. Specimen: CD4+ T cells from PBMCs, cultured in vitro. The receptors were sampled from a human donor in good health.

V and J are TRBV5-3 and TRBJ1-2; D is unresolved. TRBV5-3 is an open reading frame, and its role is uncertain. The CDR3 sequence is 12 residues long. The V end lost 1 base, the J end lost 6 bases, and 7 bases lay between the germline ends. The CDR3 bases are TGTGCCAGAAGCTTGAGTTTCAATGGCTACACCTTC. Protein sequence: CARSLSFNGYTF.

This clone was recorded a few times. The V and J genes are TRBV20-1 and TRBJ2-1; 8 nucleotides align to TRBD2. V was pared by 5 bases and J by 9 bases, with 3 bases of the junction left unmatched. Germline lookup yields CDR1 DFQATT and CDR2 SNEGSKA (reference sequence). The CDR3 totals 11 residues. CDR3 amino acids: CSAGLAGEQFF. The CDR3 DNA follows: TGCAGTGCTGGACTAGCTGGTGAGCAGTTCTTC.

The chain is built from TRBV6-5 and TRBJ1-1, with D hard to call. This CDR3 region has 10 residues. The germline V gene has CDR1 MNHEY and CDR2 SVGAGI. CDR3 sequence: CTVGSTEAFF. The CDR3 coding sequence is TGTACCGTGGGTAGCACTGAAGCTTTCTTT.

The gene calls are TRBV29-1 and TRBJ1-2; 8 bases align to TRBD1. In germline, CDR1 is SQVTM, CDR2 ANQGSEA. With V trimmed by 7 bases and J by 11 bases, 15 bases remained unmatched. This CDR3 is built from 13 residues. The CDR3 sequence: CSAHSGQGEVYTF. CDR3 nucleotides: TGCAGCGCCCACAGCGGACAGGGTGAGGTGTACACCTTC. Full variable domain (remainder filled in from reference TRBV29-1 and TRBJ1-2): SAVISQKPSRDICQRGTSLTIQCQVDSQVTMMFWYRQQPGQSLTLIATANQGSEATYESGFVIDKFPISRPNLTFSTLTVSNMSPEDSSIYLCSAHSGQGEVYTFGSGTRLTVV.

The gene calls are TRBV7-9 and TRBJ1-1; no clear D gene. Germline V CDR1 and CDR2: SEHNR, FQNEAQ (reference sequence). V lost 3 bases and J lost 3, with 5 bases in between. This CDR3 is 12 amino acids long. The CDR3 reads CASSFADTEAFF. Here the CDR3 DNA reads TGTGCCAGCAGCTTCGCGGACACTGAAGCTTTCTTT.

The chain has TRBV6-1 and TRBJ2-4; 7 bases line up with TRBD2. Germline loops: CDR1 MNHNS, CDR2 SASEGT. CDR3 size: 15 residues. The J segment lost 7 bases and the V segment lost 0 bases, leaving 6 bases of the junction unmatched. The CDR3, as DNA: TGTGCCAGCAGTGAAGCGCCGGGGGAGGGCAACATTCAGTACTTC. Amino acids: CASSEAPGEGNIQYF.

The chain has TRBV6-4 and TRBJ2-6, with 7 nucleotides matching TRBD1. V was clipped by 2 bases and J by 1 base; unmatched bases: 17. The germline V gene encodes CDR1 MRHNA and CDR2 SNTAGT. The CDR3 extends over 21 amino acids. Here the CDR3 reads CASSDDGQDTLDLSGANVLTF. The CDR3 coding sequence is TGTGCCAGCAGTGACGACGGACAGGACACCCTCGATCTTTCTGGGGCCAACGTCCTGACTTTC.

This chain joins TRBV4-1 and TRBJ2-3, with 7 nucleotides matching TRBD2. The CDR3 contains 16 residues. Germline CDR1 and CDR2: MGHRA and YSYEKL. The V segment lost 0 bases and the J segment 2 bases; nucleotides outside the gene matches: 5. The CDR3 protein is CASSQESSGNTDTQYF. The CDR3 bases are TGCGCCAGCAGCCAAGAATCTAGCGGAAACACAGATACGCAGTATTTT.

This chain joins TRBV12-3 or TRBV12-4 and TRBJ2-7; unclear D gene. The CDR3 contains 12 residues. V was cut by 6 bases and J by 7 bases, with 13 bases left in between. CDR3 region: CASSLNSEEQYF. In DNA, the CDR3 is TGTGCCAGCAGCCTAAATTCAGAAGAGCAGTACTTC.

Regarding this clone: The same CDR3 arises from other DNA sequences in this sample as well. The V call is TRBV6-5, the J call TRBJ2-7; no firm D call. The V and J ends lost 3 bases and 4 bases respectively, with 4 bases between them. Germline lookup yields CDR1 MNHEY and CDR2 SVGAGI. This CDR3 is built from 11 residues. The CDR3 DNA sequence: TGTGCCAGCAGTTATCGGTACGAGCAGTACTTC. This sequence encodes CASSYRYEQYF.

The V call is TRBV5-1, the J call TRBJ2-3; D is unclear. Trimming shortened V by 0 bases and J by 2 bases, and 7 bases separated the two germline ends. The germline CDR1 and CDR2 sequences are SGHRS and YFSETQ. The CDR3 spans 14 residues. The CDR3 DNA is TGCGCCAGCAGCTTGGGAGCGCCCACAGATACGCAGTATTTT. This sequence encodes CASSLGAPTDTQYF.

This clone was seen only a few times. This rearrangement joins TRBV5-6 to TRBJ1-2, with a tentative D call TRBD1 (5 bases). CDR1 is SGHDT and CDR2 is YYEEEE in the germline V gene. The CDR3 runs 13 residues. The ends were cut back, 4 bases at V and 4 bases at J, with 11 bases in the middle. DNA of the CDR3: TGTGCCAGCAGCCGGGACGTCACCTATGGCTACACCTTC. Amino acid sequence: CASSRDVTYGYTF.

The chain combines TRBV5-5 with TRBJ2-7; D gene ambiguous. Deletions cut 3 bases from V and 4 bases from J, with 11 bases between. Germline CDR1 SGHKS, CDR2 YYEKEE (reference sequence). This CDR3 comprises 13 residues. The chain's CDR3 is CASSYRTTYEQYF. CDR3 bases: TGTGCCAGCAGCTACCGGACCACATACGAGCAGTACTTC.

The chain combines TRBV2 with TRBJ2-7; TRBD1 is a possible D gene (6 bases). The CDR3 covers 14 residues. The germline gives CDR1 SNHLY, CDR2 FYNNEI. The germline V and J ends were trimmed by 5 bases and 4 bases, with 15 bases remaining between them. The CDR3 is CASSIRSGEYEQYF. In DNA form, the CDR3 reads TGTGCCAGCAGTATTAGGTCAGGGGAGTACGAGCAGTACTTC. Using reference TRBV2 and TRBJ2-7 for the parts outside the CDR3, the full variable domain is EPEVTQTPSHQVTQMGQEVILRCVPISNHLYFYWYRQILGQKVEFLVSFYNNEISEKSEIFDDQFSVERPDGSNFTLKIRSTKLEDSAMYFCASSIRSGEYEQYFGPGTRLTVT.

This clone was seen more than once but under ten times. The CDR3 protein is CASSGGTGDFPSNQPQHF. DNA of the CDR3: TGTGCCAGCAGTGGGGGGACAGGGGACTTTCCTAGCAATCAGCCCCAGCATTTT. The chain links TRBV6-2 or TRBV6-3 to TRBJ1-5; 10 bases agree with TRBD1. The CDR3 runs 18 residues. The germline V gene has CDR1 MNHEY and CDR2 SVGEGT. J was trimmed by 0 bases and V by 5 bases; bases with no gene match: 10.